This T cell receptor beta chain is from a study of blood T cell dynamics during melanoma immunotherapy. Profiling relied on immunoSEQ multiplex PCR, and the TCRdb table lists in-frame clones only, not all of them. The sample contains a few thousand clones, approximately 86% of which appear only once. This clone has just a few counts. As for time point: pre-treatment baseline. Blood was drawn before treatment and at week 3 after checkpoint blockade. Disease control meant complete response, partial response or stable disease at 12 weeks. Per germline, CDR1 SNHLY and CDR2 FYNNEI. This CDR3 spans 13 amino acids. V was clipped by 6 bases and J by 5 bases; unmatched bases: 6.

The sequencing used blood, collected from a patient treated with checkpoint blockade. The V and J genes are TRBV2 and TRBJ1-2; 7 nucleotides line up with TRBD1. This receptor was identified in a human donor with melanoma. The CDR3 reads CASRPGQQYGYTF. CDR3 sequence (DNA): TGTGCCAGCAGACCGGGACAGCAGTATGGCTACACCTTC.